This T cell receptor (beta chain) was recorded in a study of T-cell reconstitution after alpha-beta-depleted transplantation in children. This clonotype has ten or more counts. During its preparation, the TCRbeta library received unique molecular identifiers. TCRdb reprocessed the PCR reads with MiXCR, giving one entry per CDR3 protein. The sample shows about 230,000 distinct CDR3 sequences, 9.7% of them seen only once. CDR1 is DFQATT, CDR2 SNEGSKA, per germline (reference sequence). The V segment lost 2 bases and the J segment 6 bases; nucleotides outside the gene matches: 12. CDR3 size: 16 residues.

The clonotype originates from a human donor who donated a stem cell graft to a child with SCID. This chain uses TRBV20-1 with TRBJ2-1, with 8 positions matching TRBD2. This material consisted of PBMCs from the stem cell graft donor, taken from the stem cell graft. CDR3: CSARKGRGGTINEQFF. As DNA, the CDR3 is TGCAGTGCTAGAAAAGGCCGGGGGGGTACAATCAATGAGCAGTTCTTC.